A single sample is the source of the 32 T cell receptor beta chains below, sequenced in a study of blood T cell repertoires in COVID-19. Generated by immunoSEQ multiplex PCR, the TCRdb table keeps only in-frame clones and is missing some. The table has more than 120,000 clones, 84% seen once. Sequencing was done on a sample of PBMCs or T cells enriched from blood (not recorded which). The receptors were gathered from a man over 45 in a cohort exposed to, infected with or recovered from COVID-19 (not recorded which).

This rearrangement joins TRBV29-1 to TRBJ1-2; D gene uncertain. Trimming left V 3 bases short and J 5 bases short, with 7 bases between. Looked up from germline, CDR1 is SQVTM and CDR2 is ANQGSEA. The length of the CDR3 is 11 residues. As DNA, the CDR3 is TGCAGCGTTGACGGCGGTTATGGCTACACCTTC. Its protein product is CSVDGGYGYTF.

The J gene is TRBJ1-2, the V gene TRBV7-9; D ambiguous. CDR1 and CDR2 from the germline V gene are SEHNR and FQNEAQ (reference sequence). V lost 5 bases and J 2 bases, leaving 9 bases between the germline ends. CDR3 length: 13 residues. DNA for the CDR3: TGTGCCAGCAGCCCCCCGGGGAACTATGGCTACACCTTC. Its protein product is CASSPPGNYGYTF.

The chain is built from TRBV3-1 (or the pseudogene TRBV3-2) and TRBJ2-5, with D unclear. CDR1 and CDR2 (germline): LGHDT, YNNKEL (reference sequence). The CDR3 loop spans 15 amino acids. V was shortened by 0 bases and J by 5 bases, with 13 bases between the two germline ends. CDR3 nucleotide sequence: TGTGCCAGCAGCCAAGATGACATTAGTAGGGAGACCCAGTACTTC. The encoded protein is CASSQDDISRETQYF.

The chain uses TRBV11-2 and TRBJ2-1, with a possible D match to TRBD2 (6 bases). Germline assignment: CDR1 SGHAT and CDR2 FQNNGV. V shed 4 bases and J shed 9 bases, with 13 bases lying between them. The CDR3 extends over 13 amino acids. The CDR3 sequence is CASSSVVGGEQFF. CDR3 DNA: TGTGCCAGCAGCTCGGTCGTGGGGGGTGAGCAGTTCTTC.

This clone is a singleton in its sample. The rearrangement joins TRBV6-5 to TRBJ1-2, with D uncertain. From germline, CDR1 is MNHEY and CDR2 SVGAGI. This CDR3 is 15 amino acids long. Trimming took off 0 bases at V and 4 bases at J, with 12 bases between the two ends. The CDR3 region has the DNA TGTGCCAGCAGTTACTCGATTCCAGCGCCCTATGGCTACACCTTC. Translating gives CASSYSIPAPYGYTF.

The chain links TRBV7-2 to TRBJ2-5; D is ambiguous. Trimming stripped 0 bases from V and 2 bases from J, with 7 bases between. The CDR3 is made up of 14 amino acids. CDR1 and CDR2 from the germline V gene are SGHTA and FQGNSA. CDR3 DNA: TGTGCCAGCAGCTTAGCGGTGGCTCAAGAGACCCAGTACTTC. Translating it yields CASSLAVAQETQYF.

This chain uses TRBV27 with TRBJ2-7, with D maybe TRBD1 (6 bases). Germline lookup yields CDR1 MNHEY and CDR2 SMNVEV (reference sequence). This CDR3 is built from 14 residues. The germline V and J ends were trimmed by 5 bases and 0 bases, with 11 bases remaining between them. CDR3 coding DNA: TGTGCCAGCAGTCACGGACAGTCCTCCTACGAGCAGTACTTC. Protein product: CASSHGQSSYEQYF.

The rearrangement uses TRBV19 and TRBJ2-7; TRBD1 matches at 7 bases. Germline assignment: CDR1 LNHDA and CDR2 SQIVND (reference sequence). J was trimmed by 6 bases and V by 4 bases; bases with no gene match: 6. The CDR3 is 13 amino acids. The CDR3 region is CASSTRQGPEQYF. DNA for the CDR3: TGTGCCAGTAGTACACGACAGGGTCCCGAGCAGTACTTC.

The rearrangement uses TRBV16 and TRBJ1-3; D possibly corresponds to TRBD1 (6 bases). CDR3 size: 15 residues. The germline V gene encodes CDR1 KGHSY and CDR2 FQNENV. The V gene lost 0 bases and the J gene lost 4 bases, with 10 bases spanning the gap. The CDR3 loop is CASSQSRDIGNTIYF. The CDR3 DNA reads as TGTGCCAGCAGCCAATCCCGGGACATCGGAAACACCATATATTTT.

This chain's CDR3 is CASSPSGGPNEQFF. The CDR3, as DNA: TGTGCCAGCAGCCCTAGCGGGGGACCCAATGAGCAGTTCTTC. V usage is TRBV7-9 and J usage is TRBJ2-1; 10 nucleotides line up with TRBD2. Per the germline V gene, CDR1 is SEHNR and CDR2 is FQNEAQ (reference sequence). V shed 5 bases and J 6 bases; nucleotides not matched to a gene: 4. The CDR3 is made up of 14 amino acids.

This clone has more than one count but fewer than ten. The chain is built from TRBV30 and TRBJ2-3; 11 nucleotides line up with TRBD1. Looked up from germline, CDR1 is GTSNPN and CDR2 is SVGIG (reference sequence). The CDR3 covers 14 residues. Trimming took 3 bases from V and 6 from J; bases not matched to a gene: 5. CDR3 sequence: CAWSRDRGSDTQYF. DNA of the CDR3: TGTGCCTGGAGCCGGGACAGGGGGAGTGATACGCAGTATTTT.

The chain uses TRBV19 and TRBJ2-1; 10 positions agree with TRBD2. Trimming at V came to 3 bases and at J to 9 bases, leaving 14 bases not matched to a gene. Germline CDR1 is LNHDA and CDR2 is SQIVND (reference sequence). This CDR3 is 17 amino acids long. The DNA for the CDR3 is TGTGCCAGTAGTATTATTGGAGCCAGCGGGGGGGCCATTGAGCAGTTCTTC. This translates into CASSIIGASGGAIEQFF.

This rearrangement joins TRBV7-2 to TRBJ1-2; 9 bases are shared with TRBD1. V lost 5 bases, J lost 8 bases, and 9 bases stayed unmatched. Germline-derived CDR1 and CDR2 are SGHTA and FQGNSA. The length of the CDR3 is 14 residues. In nucleotides, the CDR3 is TGTGCCAGCAGCCCCGGGACAGGGAGGATAGGCTACACCTTC. Its protein is CASSPGTGRIGYTF.

The chain couples TRBV2 to TRBJ1-5; TRBD1 agrees at 8 bases. This CDR3 has 17 residues. J was trimmed by 5 bases and V by 6 bases; bases with no gene match: 15. From germline, CDR1 is SNHLY and CDR2 FYNNEI. CDR3 DNA: TGTGCCAGCAGCCCCCAGGCGGACAGGGAAGAGGATCAGCCCCAGCATTTT. This sequence encodes CASSPQADREEDQPQHF.

The rearrangement uses TRBV25-1 and TRBJ2-5; 9 bases line up with TRBD1. CDR3 length: 16 residues. Trimming removed 5 bases from V and 5 bases from J; junction bases left unmatched: 12. Germline-derived CDR1 and CDR2 are MGHDK and SYGVNS. The DNA of the CDR3 is TGTGCCAGCAGTCCCGGGACAGGGTGGTTTGGGGAGACCCAGTACTTC. It codes for CASSPGTGWFGETQYF.

In this sample, this clone turned up once. The genes are TRBV5-8 and TRBJ2-5, with D perhaps TRBD2 (7 bases). Germline assignment: CDR1 SGHTS and CDR2 YDEGEE. Trimming removed 7 bases from V and 5 bases from J, with 18 bases in between. This CDR3 spans 14 amino acids. The CDR3 DNA is TGTGCCAGCGGACTGTGGGGAGGGGGGGAGACCCAGTACTTC. Translated: CASGLWGGGETQYF.

This chain joins TRBV12-2 and TRBJ1-2. TRBV12-2 is labeled a pseudogene. This CDR3 has 17 residues. The CDR3 is CASRLAFTRSSNYGYTF. DNA of the CDR3: TGTGCAAGTCGCTTAGCATTCACTCGCTCCTCTAACTATGGCTACACCTTC.

The chain uses TRBV29-1 and TRBJ2-1; the match to TRBD2 covers 11 bases. The CDR3 runs 13 residues. Looked up from germline, CDR1 is SQVTM and CDR2 is ANQGSEA. The ends lost 7 bases at V and 4 bases at J; junction bases unmatched: 3. As DNA, the CDR3 is TGCAGCGGGGGACTAGCGGCTTACAATGAGCAGTTCTTC. Translation: CSGGLAAYNEQFF.

This clone was counted only a few times. The genes are TRBV28 and TRBJ1-6; D not certain. The CDR3 length is 12 residues. Per the germline V gene, CDR1 is MDHEN and CDR2 is SYDVKM. The germline V and J ends were trimmed by 6 bases and 8 bases, with 8 bases remaining between them. CDR3 sequence (DNA): TGTGCCAGCAGCCTGGAGTATTCACCCCTCCACTTT. Translating gives CASSLEYSPLHF.

The chain carries TRBV19 and TRBJ1-1, with D perhaps TRBD1 (5 bases). CDR1 and CDR2 (germline): LNHDA, SQIVND (reference sequence). The CDR3 is 14 amino acids. Trimming removed 10 bases from V and 3 bases from J, with 18 bases in between. The CDR3 region has the DNA TGTGCCACGTCCCGCGGGGGGGTATACACTGAAGCTTTCTTT. It is translated as CATSRGGVYTEAFF.

The chain recombines TRBV2 with TRBJ1-3, with 9 nucleotides matching TRBD1. Trimming cost V 5 bases and J 2 bases; bases outside gene matches: 4. The CDR3 runs to 15 residues. Germline CDR1 SNHLY, CDR2 FYNNEI. The CDR3 protein is CASSPTGGPGNTIYF. CDR3 nucleotides: TGTGCCAGCAGTCCCACAGGGGGCCCTGGAAACACCATATATTTT.

In this sample, this clone turned up a few times. The rearrangement links TRBV28 to TRBJ2-1; 7 bases match TRBD2. The CDR3 covers 14 residues. J gave up 4 bases and V 7 bases, and 7 bases lay outside the gene matches. CDR1 is MDHEN, CDR2 SYDVKM, per germline. The DNA of the CDR3 is TGTGCCAGCAAACCTCCGGGACTATACAATGAGCAGTTCTTC. Protein sequence: CASKPPGLYNEQFF. Full variable domain (missing parts from reference TRBV28 and TRBJ2-1): DVKVTQSSRYLVKRTGEKVFLECVQDMDHENMFWYRQDPGLGLRLIYFSYDVKMKEKGDIPEGYSVSREKKERFSLILESASTNQTSMYLCASKPPGLYNEQFFGPGTRLTVL.

This rearrangement joins TRBV9 to TRBJ1-4, with no clear D. There are 15 residues in the CDR3. V gave up 0 bases and J gave up 8 bases, with 14 bases separating them. The germline gives CDR1 SGDLS, CDR2 YYNGEE. The CDR3 sequence is CASSVDGREGEKLFF. The CDR3, as DNA: TGTGCCAGCAGCGTAGATGGGAGGGAAGGCGAAAAACTGTTTTTT. Combining the CDR3 with reference TRBV9 and TRBJ1-4 gives the whole variable domain DSGVTQTPKHLITATGQRVTLRCSPRSGDLSVYWYQQSLDQGLQFLIQYYNGEERAKGNILERFSAQQFPDLHSELNLSSLELGDSALYFCASSVDGREGEKLFFGSGTQLSVL.

V and J are TRBV11-2 and TRBJ2-1, with 8 nucleotides matching TRBD2. CDR3 length: 14 residues. Germline V lookup: CDR1 SGHAT, CDR2 FQNNGV. V dropped 5 bases and J dropped 5; count of bases not matched to a gene: 5. The CDR3 region has the DNA TGTGCCAGCAGCCCCCGGGGGGGCAACAATGAGCAGTTCTTC. Encoded protein: CASSPRGGNNEQFF.

The genes are TRBV6-5 and TRBJ1-2; weak D call: TRBD1 (6 bases). The germline V gene has CDR1 MNHEY and CDR2 SVGAGI. The CDR3 sequence is 13 residues long. Trimming removed 10 bases at V and 2 bases at J, with 14 bases between. The CDR3 is CATRTAGNYGYTF. As DNA, the CDR3 is TGTGCCACCCGGACAGCCGGAAACTATGGCTACACCTTC.

The chain combines TRBV30 with TRBJ2-7; D unclear. V was cut by 4 bases and J by 2 bases, with 9 bases left in between. The CDR3 covers 12 residues. Germline CDR1 is GTSNPN and CDR2 is SVGIG (reference sequence). CDR3 protein: CAWNPGPYEQYF. In nucleotides, the CDR3 is TGTGCCTGGAATCCGGGTCCCTACGAGCAGTACTTC.

This clone was seen once. The chain combines TRBV3-1 (or the pseudogene TRBV3-2) with TRBJ2-3; 8 nucleotides match TRBD2. CDR3 size: 14 residues. The V gene end was trimmed by 4 bases and the J gene end by 4 bases; junction bases not matched to a gene: 4. Germline V gene sequence: CDR1 LGHDT, CDR2 YNNKEL (reference sequence). This CDR3 is CASSRGLGPDTQYF. The CDR3 region has the DNA TGTGCCAGCAGCCGGGGACTAGGCCCAGATACGCAGTATTTT.

This sequence joins TRBV7-9 and TRBJ1-1; D is perhaps TRBD1 (5 bases). Germline V gene sequence: CDR1 SEHNR, CDR2 FQNEAQ (reference sequence). V was pared by 5 bases and J by 6 bases, with 10 bases between. The CDR3 extends over 12 amino acids. CDR3 amino acids: CASSPGGPEAFF. CDR3 DNA: TGTGCCAGCAGCCCCGGGGGTCCTGAAGCTTTCTTT. Using reference TRBV7-9 and TRBJ1-1 for the parts outside the CDR3, the full variable domain is DTGVSQNPRHKITKRGQNVTFRCDPISEHNRLYWYRQTLGQGPEFLTYFQNEAQLEKSRLLSDRFSAERPKGSFSTLEIQRTEQGDSAMYLCASSPGGPEAFFGQGTRLTVV.

CDR3 in amino acids: CASRDRGPGELFF. CDR3 coding DNA: TGTGCCAGCAGGGACAGGGGGCCCGGGGAGCTGTTTTTT. The chain combines TRBV6-5 with TRBJ2-2; 11 positions match TRBD1. Looked up from germline, CDR1 is MNHEY and CDR2 is SVGAGI. V lost 6 bases and J lost 6; bases outside the gene matches: 0. The CDR3 contains 13 residues.

The rearrangement joins TRBV3-1 (or the pseudogene TRBV3-2) to TRBJ1-5; the D is unclear. The CDR3 covers 15 residues. Germline V gene lookup returns CDR1 LGHDT and CDR2 YNNKEL (reference sequence). V dropped 0 bases and J dropped 3 bases, with 9 bases sitting between them. The CDR3 spells CASSQDRGDNQPQHF. CDR3 nucleotide sequence: TGTGCCAGCAGCCAAGATAGAGGAGACAATCAGCCCCAGCATTTT.

The rearrangement joins TRBV7-8 to TRBJ2-2, with D perhaps matching TRBD2 (6 bases). This CDR3 spans 17 amino acids. Germline CDR1 SGHVS, CDR2 FQNEAQ. The V end lost 1 base, the J end lost 0 bases, and 12 bases lay between the germline ends. In nucleotides, the CDR3 is TGTGCCAGCAGCTTAGATTTAGGAGGGGCGAACACCGGGGAGCTGTTTTTT. It is translated as CASSLDLGGANTGELFF.

This clone was seen once. In the same sample, other DNA sequences code for this CDR3. This chain uses TRBV5-1 with TRBJ1-5; unclear D gene. V gave up 0 bases and J gave up 1 base, with 8 bases separating them. Germline loops: CDR1 SGHRS, CDR2 YFSETQ. The CDR3 contains 15 residues. The chain's CDR3 is CASSLGPGSNQPQHF. The CDR3 DNA follows: TGCGCCAGCAGCTTGGGCCCAGGCAGCAATCAGCCCCAGCATTTT.